These T cell receptor beta chains were read from a single sample in a study of regulatory T cells in long-lasting Graves disease. TCRdb recomputed calls from the multiplex PCR reads with MiXCR, one row per CDR3 protein. This table holds about 470,000 distinct CDR3 sequences, 20% to 25% found once. The specimen was peripheral blood mononuclear cells (PBMCs), collected when the disease was refractory, from a patient treated with antithyroid drugs. These receptors originate from a female donor with Graves disease. The CDR3 runs from the conserved cysteine through the conserved F or W. The order of the fields is clone size, J gene, D gene, V gene, CDR3 DNA, CDR3 protein. The D gene is left open where the match is weak. Expanded clones are given a class, and other clones once, few, many or no size at all.

>.|TRBJ2-2|.|TRBV6-1
TGTGCCAGCAGGGAACGTGGAGGGGCCGGGGAGCTGTTTTTT
CASRERGGAGELFF
>many|TRBJ1-2|TRBD1|TRBV28
TGTGCCAGCAGTTTGGCTGGGACAGGGGGTGATGGCTACACCTTC
CASSLAGTGGDGYTF
>few|TRBJ1-5|.|TRBV14
TGTGCCAGCAGCCGGAAAAGGCAGGGAGGAGATCAGCCCCAGCATTTT
CASSRKRQGGDQPQHF
>many|TRBJ2-2|.|TRBV12-3/TRBV12-4
TGTGCCAGCAGTCTCCAGGGTCTGAACACCGGGGAGCTGTTTTTT
CASSLQGLNTGELFF
>many|TRBJ2-5|.|TRBV11-3
TGTGCCAGCAGCTTACTAGGACAGGGAGGGGCGGAGACCCAGTACTTC
CASSLLGQGGAETQYF
>.|TRBJ1-5|TRBD1|TRBV28
TGTGCCAGCAGTACCTTTATTGTCCGGACAGGGGCTCGCAATCAGCCCCAGCATTTT
CASSTFIVRTGARNQPQHF
>few|TRBJ2-2|TRBD2|TRBV11-2
TGTGCCAGCAGCTCCGGACTAGCGGAAGCCGGGGAGCTGTTTTTT
CASSSGLAEAGELFF
>.|TRBJ1-2|.|TRBV7-2
TGTGCCAGCAGCTTAGCATCCTTGGATGGCTACACCTTC
CASSLASLDGYTF
>.|TRBJ2-7|TRBD1|TRBV12-3/TRBV12-4
TGTGCCAGCAGTCTGAGTCCCGGGACAGGTTACGAGCAGTACTTC
CASSLSPGTGYEQYF
>.|TRBJ2-7|.|TRBV28
TGTGCCAGCAGTCCTGGACTAGGGGGAACCTACGAGCAGTACTTC
CASSPGLGGTYEQYF
>.|TRBJ2-2|TRBD2|TRBV12-3/TRBV12-4
TGTGCCAGCAGTTCCCGCGGACTAGCGGGAGGGGGAGACACCGGGGAGCTGTTTTTT
CASSSRGLAGGGDTGELFF
>many|TRBJ2-7|.|TRBV12-3/TRBV12-4
TGTGCCAGCAGTTTAGATGACTACGAGCAGTACTTC
CASSLDDYEQYF
>many|TRBJ1-2|.|TRBV6-1
TGTGCCAGCACCTCCCGGACAGCACCGCCCGGCTACACCTTC
CASTSRTAPPGYTF
>.|TRBJ1-3|.|TRBV2
TGTGCCAGCAGTGAACAGGGACTCTCTGGAAACACCATATATTTT
CASSEQGLSGNTIYF
>many|TRBJ1-4|.|TRBV28
TGTGCCAGCAGTTCCCACACCTTAGCTAATGAAAAACTGTTTTTT
CASSSHTLANEKLFF
>many|TRBJ1-1|.|TRBV29-1
TGCAGCGTTGAAGAGGGGGCCTCTGAAGCTTTCTTT
CSVEEGASEAFF
>.|TRBJ2-3|.|TRBV20-1
TGCAGTGCTAGAGTCGGGCCTTCTAGCACAGATACGCAGTATTTT
CSARVGPSSTDTQYF
>many|TRBJ1-4|.|TRBV28
TGTGCCAGCACCCCCGGGGAGGGCGCGGAAAAACTGTTTTTT
CASTPGEGAEKLFF
>.|TRBJ1-3|.|TRBV19
TGTGCAGCCTCGGACGTTCCTGGAAACACCATATATTTT
CAASDVPGNTIYF
>.|TRBJ2-1|.|TRBV20-1
TGCAGTGCTAGAGCGGGGTTTGGCGGGGTTGAGAAATTCTCCTACAATGAGCAGTTCTTC
CSARAGFGGVEKFSYNEQFF
>many|TRBJ1-1|.|TRBV2
TGTGCCAGCAGCGAGGGGCGAGTGAACACTGAAGCTTTCTTT
CASSEGRVNTEAFF
>.|TRBJ2-5|.|TRBV30
TGTGCCTGGAGCGGGTGGGCAGGGAGTTACCAAGAGACCCAGTACTTC
CAWSGWAGSYQETQYF
>.|TRBJ2-7|.|TRBV27
TGTGCCAGCAGCCGTTCCGGGCCCGGCTCCTACGAGCAGTACTTC
CASSRSGPGSYEQYF
>.|TRBJ2-4|TRBD1|TRBV27
TGTGCCAGCTCTCAGGGACAGGGTACCGTGAACATTCAGTACTTC
CASSQGQGTVNIQYF
>.|TRBJ1-1|.|TRBV3-1
TGTGCCAGCAGTCCTAATACGGGGGGGACGTTTGAAGCTTTCTTT
CASSPNTGGTFEAFF